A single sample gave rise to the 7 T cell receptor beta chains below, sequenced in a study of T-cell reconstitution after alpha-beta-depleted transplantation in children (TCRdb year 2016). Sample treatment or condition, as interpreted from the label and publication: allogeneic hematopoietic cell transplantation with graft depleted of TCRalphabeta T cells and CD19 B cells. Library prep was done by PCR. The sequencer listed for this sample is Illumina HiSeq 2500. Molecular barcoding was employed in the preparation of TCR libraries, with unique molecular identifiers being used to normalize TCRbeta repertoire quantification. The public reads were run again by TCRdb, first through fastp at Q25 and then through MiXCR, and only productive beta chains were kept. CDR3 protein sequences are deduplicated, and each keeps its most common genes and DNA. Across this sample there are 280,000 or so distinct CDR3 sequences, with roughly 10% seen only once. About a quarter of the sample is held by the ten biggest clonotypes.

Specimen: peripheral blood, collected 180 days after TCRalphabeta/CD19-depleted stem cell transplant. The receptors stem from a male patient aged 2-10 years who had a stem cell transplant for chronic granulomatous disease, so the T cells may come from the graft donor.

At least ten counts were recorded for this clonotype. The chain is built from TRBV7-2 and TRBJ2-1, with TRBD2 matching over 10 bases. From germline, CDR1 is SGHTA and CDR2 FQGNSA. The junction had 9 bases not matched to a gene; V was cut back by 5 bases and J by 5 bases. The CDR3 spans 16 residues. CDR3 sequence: CASSNRTSGGDNEQFF. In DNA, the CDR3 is TGTGCCAGCAGCAATAGGACTAGCGGAGGGGACAATGAGCAGTTCTTC.

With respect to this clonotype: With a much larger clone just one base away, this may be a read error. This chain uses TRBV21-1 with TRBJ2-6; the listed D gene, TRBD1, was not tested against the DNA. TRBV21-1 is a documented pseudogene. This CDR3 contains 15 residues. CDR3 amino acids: CASSIGRGRANVLTF. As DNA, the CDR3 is TGTGCCAGCAGCATTGGTCGGGGCAGGGCCAACGTCCTGACTTTC.

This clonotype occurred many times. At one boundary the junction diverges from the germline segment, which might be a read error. The CDR3 DNA reads TGCGCCAGCAGCATCCGGGACTCCCACGAGCAGTACTTC. Translated: CASSIRDSHEQYF. The genes are TRBV5-1 and TRBJ2-7; D perhaps matches TRBD2 (6 bases). CDR3 size: 13 residues. CDR1 and CDR2 from the germline V gene are SGHRS and YFSETQ. The variable domain in full, completed from reference TRBV5-1 and TRBJ2-7, reads KAGVTQTPRYLIKTRGQQVTLSCSPISGHRSVSWYQQTPGQGLQFLFEYFSETQRNKGNFPGRFSGRQFSNSRSEMNVSTLELGDSALYLCASSIRDSHEQYFGPGTRLTVT.

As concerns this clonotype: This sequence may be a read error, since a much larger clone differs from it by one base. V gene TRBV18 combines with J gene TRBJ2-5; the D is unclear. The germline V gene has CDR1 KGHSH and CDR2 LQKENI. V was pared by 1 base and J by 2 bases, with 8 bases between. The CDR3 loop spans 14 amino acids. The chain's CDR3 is CASSPRTTQETQYF. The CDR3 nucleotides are TGTGCCAGCTCACCACGGACGACTCAAGAGACCCAGTACTTC.

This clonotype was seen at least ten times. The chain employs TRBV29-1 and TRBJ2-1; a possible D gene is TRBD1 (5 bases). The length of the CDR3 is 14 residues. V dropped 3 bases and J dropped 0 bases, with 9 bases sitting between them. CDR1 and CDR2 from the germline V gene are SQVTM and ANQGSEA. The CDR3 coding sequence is TGCAGCGTTGACTCCAGGGACTCCTACAATGAGCAGTTCTTC. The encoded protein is CSVDSRDSYNEQFF.

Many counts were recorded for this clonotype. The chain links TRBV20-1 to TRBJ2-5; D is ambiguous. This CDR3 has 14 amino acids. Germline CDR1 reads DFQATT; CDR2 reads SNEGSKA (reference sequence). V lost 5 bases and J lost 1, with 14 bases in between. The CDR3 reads CSAPAFQIQETQYF. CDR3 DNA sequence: TGCAGTGCTCCGGCTTTCCAAATCCAAGAGACCCAGTACTTC.

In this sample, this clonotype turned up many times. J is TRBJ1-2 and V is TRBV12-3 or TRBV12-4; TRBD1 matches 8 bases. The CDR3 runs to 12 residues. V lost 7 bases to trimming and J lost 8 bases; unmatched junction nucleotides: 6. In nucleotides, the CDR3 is TGTGCCAGCACCCAGGGGGCTTGGGGCTACACCTTC. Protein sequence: CASTQGAWGYTF.